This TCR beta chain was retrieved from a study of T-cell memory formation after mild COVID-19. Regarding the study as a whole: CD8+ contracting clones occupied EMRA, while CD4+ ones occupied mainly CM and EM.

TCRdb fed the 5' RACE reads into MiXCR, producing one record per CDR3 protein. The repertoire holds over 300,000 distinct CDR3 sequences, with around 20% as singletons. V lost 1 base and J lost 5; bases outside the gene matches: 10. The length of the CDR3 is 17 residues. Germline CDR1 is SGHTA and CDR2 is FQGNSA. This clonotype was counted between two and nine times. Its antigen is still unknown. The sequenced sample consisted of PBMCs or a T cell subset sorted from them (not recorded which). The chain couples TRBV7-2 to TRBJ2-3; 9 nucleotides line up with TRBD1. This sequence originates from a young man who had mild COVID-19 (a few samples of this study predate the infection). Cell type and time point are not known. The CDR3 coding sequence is TGTGCCAGCAGCTTAGAGTTAGGGACAGGGCTTGGAGATACGCAGTATTTT. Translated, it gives CASSLELGTGLGDTQYF.